The 3 T cell receptor beta chains below come from one sample, sequenced in a study of metastatic and nonmetastatic thyroid tumors. Until they underwent thyroid surgery, no patient had received any treatment. With MiXCR, TCRdb reprocessed the PCR reads. The sample has some 30,000 clones, 11% seen once; the top ten hold about a sixth. Input material: blood. These receptor sequences come from a female donor with papillary thyroid cancer or a benign thyroid nodule (not recorded which). Some clones in this sample may be carry-over from other donors' samples.

By frequency in the sample, this clone is medium-sized (0.01 to 0.1%). This chain uses TRBV2 with TRBJ1-2; D unresolved. Trimming took 10 bases from V and 8 from J, leaving 14 bases between them. The germline V gene has CDR1 SNHLY and CDR2 FYNNEI. CDR3 length: 11 amino acids. The CDR3 sequence is CATTADGGYTF. The CDR3 DNA sequence: TGTGCCACCACGGCCGACGGGGGCTACACCTTC.

This clone was found many times. V is TRBV6-1 and J is TRBJ1-3, with D unclear. The CDR3 runs to 15 residues. Germline values: CDR1 MNHNS, CDR2 SASEGT. Trimming removed 6 bases from V and 0 bases from J, with 12 bases in between. The CDR3 sequence is CASSIGEDSGNTIYF. The CDR3 DNA follows: TGTGCCAGCAGCATCGGGGAAGACTCTGGAAACACCATATATTTT.

This clone was recorded a few times. A read error may account for a junction end that differs from germline. J is TRBJ1-5 and V is TRBV19; no firm D call. This CDR3 region has 14 residues. The V gene's germline CDR1 is LNHDA and CDR2 SQIVND (reference sequence). The CDR3 coding sequence is TGTGCAAGTACGAAGTTTTATAGCAATCAGCCCCAGCATTTT. Translating gives CASTKFYSNQPQHF.